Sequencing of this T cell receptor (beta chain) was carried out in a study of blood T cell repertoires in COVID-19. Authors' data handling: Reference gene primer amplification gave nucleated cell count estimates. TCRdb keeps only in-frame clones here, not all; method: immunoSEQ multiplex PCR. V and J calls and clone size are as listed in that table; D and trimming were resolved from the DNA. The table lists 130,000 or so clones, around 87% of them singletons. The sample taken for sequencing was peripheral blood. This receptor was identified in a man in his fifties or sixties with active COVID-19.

The CDR3 spells CASSRTSQTPNEQFF. The CDR3, as DNA: TGCGCCAGCAGCCGGACTTCCCAAACCCCCAATGAGCAGTTCTTC. The chain is built from TRBV10-2 and TRBJ2-1, with D perhaps TRBD2 (5 bases). Germline assignment: CDR1 WSHSY and CDR2 SAAADI. Trimming shortened V by 6 bases and J by 6 bases, and 18 bases separated the two germline ends. The CDR3 sequence is 15 residues long.